Sequencing of this T cell receptor beta chain was carried out in a study of breast tumors, draining lymph nodes, adjacent tissues. The V gene lost 5 bases and the J gene lost 2 bases, with 21 bases spanning the gap. This CDR3 region has 17 residues. The germline V gene has CDR1 SGHNT and CDR2 YENEEA. One entry per CDR3 protein, called by TCRdb with MiXCR from the multiplex PCR reads. The data hold a few hundred thousand distinct CDR3 sequences, with 30% to 35% observed a single time. This clonotype was counted between two and nine times. Axillary draining lymph nodes of breast cancer patients supplied the node samples.

The clonotype was recovered from a female donor with breast cancer. Some clones in this sample may be carry-over from other donors' samples. The sequenced sample consisted of axillary lymph node tissue. The chain has TRBV11-3 and TRBJ2-5; D is tentatively TRBD1 or TRBD2 (5 bases each). Here the CDR3 reads CASSPWGGPAEQETQYF. Here the CDR3 DNA reads TGTGCCAGCAGCCCGTGGGGCGGACCAGCGGAACAAGAGACCCAGTACTTC.